This T cell receptor (beta chain) was found in a study of T cell repertoires in cytomegalovirus infection. Study context: Public TCR beta signatures indicated both CMV infection and matching HLA type. Study-wide results and limits: Summed frequency of public TCR beta families distinguished CMV carriers with the relevant HLA. In two of eight donors, the top clonotype was HLA-C-restricted CMV-specific.

TCRdb passed the reads through MiXCR, listing each CDR3 protein once. The profile covers roughly 630,000 distinct CDR3 sequences, with more than 20% appearing a single time and less than 9.5% taken by the ten largest. This CDR3 is built from 12 residues. Trimming took 10 bases from V and 7 from J, leaving 16 bases between them. Germline CDR1 reads MDHEN; CDR2 reads SYDVKM. The table lists this clonotype with a few counts. The antigen is not known. The sequence was obtained from a human donor in good health (CMV status not recorded). Some clones in this sample may be carry-over from other donors' samples. Sequencing was carried out using CD8+ T cells from PBMCs. This rearrangement joins TRBV28 to TRBJ1-2; no clear D gene. In DNA, the CDR3 is TGTGCCACCGAGGAGGGTCCTCCTGGCTACACCTTC. It specifies CATEEGPPGYTF.